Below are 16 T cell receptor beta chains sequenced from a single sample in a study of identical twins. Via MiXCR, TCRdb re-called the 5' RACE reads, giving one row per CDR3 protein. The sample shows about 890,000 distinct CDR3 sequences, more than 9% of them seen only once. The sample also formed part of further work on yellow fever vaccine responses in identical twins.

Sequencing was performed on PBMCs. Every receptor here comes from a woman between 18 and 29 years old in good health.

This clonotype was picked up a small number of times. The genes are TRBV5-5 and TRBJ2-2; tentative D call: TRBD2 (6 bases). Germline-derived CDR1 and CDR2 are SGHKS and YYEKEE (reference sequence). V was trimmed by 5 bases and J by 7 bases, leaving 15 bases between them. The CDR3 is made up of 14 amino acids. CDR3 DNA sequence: TGTGCCAGCAGTCGGGCTAGCGAAATCGGGGAGCTGTTTTTT. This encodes CASSRASEIGELFF.

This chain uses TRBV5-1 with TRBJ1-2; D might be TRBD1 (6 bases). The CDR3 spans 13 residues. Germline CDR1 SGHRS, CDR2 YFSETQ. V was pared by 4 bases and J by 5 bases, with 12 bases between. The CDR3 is CASSRQDGYGYTF. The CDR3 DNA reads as TGCGCCAGCAGCCGACAGGATGGGTATGGCTACACCTTC.

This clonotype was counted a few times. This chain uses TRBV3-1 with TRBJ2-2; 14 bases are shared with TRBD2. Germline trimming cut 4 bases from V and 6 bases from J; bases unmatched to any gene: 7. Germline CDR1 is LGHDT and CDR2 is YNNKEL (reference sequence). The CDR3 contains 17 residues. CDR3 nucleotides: TGTGCCAGCAGCCCCGGGACTAGCGGGAGTTTCGCCGGGGAGCTGTTTTTT. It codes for CASSPGTSGSFAGELFF. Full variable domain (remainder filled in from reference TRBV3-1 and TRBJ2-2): DTAVSQTPKYLVTQMGNDKSIKCEQNLGHDTMYWYKQDSKKFLKIMFSYNNKELIINETVPNRFSPKSPDKAHLNLHINSLELGDSAVYFCASSPGTSGSFAGELFFGEGSRLTVL.

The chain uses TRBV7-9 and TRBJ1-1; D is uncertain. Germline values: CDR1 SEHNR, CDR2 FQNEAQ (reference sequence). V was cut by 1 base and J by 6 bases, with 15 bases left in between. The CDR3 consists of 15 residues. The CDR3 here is CASSLVAGGGAEAFF. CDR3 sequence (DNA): TGTGCCAGCAGCTTAGTGGCGGGAGGTGGAGCTGAAGCTTTCTTT.

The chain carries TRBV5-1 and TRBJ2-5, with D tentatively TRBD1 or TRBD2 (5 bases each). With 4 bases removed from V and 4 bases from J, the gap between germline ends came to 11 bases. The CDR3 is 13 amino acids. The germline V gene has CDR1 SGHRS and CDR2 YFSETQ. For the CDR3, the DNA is TGCGCCAGCAGCCGGGACCTAAGAGAGACCCAGTACTTC. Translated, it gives CASSRDLRETQYF.

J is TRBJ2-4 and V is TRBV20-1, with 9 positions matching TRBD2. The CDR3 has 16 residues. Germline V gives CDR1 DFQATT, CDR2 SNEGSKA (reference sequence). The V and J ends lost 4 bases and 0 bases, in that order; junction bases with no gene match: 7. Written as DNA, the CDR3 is TGCAGTGCTACGACCCGACTAGCGGAAGCCAAAAACATTCAGTACTTC. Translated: CSATTRLAEAKNIQYF.

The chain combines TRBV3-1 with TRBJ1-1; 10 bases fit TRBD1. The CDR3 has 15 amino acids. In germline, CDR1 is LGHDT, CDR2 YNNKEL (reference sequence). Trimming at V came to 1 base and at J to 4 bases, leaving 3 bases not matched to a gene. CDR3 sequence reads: CASSQGQGASTEAFF. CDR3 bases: TGTGCCAGCAGCCAAGGACAGGGGGCAAGCACTGAAGCTTTCTTT.

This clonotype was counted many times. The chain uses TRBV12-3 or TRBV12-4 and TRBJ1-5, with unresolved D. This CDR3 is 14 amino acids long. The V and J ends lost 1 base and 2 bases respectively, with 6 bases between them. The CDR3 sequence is CASSLVQGNQPQHF. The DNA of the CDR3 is TGTGCCAGCAGTTTAGTTCAGGGCAATCAGCCCCAGCATTTT.

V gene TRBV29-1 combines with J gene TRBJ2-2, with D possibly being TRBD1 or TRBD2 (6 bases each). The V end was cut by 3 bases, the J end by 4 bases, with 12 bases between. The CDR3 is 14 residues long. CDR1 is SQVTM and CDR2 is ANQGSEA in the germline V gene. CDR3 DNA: TGCAGCGTTGATGGGGGGCTGAGCACCGGGGAGCTGTTTTTT. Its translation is CSVDGGLSTGELFF.

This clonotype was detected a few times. Here the CDR3 reads CASSLDGSEQFF. CDR3 DNA: TGTGCCAGCAGTCTCGATGGGAGTGAGCAGTTCTTC. The V gene is TRBV12-3 or TRBV12-4, the J gene TRBJ2-1; weak D call: TRBD2 (5 bases). The V end lost 5 bases, the J end lost 9 bases, and 11 bases lay between the germline ends. The CDR3 covers 12 residues.

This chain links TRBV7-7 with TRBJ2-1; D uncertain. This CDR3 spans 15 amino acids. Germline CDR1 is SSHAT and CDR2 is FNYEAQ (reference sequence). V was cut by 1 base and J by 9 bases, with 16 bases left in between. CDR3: CASSLELLPPSEQFF. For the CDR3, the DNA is TGTGCCAGCAGCTTAGAGTTGCTGCCACCCAGTGAGCAGTTCTTC.

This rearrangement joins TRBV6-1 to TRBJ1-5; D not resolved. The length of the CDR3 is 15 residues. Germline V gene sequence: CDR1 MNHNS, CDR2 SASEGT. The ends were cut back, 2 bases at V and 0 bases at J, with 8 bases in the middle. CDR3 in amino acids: CASSESLSSNQPQHF. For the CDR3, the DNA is TGTGCCAGCAGTGAAAGTCTCTCTAGCAATCAGCCCCAGCATTTT.

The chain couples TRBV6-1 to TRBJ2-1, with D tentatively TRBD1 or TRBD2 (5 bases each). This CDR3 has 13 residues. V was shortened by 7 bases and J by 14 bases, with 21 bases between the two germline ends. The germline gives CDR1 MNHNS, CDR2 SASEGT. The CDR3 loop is CASTLFEGPLEFF. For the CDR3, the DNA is TGTGCCAGCACCCTTTTCGAGGGACCGCTGGAGTTCTTC.

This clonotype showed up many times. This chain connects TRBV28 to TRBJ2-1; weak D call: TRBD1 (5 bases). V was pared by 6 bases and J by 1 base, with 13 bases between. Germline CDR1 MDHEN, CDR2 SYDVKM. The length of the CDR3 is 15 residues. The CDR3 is CASSPPQGSYNEQFF. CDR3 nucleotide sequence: TGTGCCAGCAGCCCGCCGCAGGGATCCTACAATGAGCAGTTCTTC.

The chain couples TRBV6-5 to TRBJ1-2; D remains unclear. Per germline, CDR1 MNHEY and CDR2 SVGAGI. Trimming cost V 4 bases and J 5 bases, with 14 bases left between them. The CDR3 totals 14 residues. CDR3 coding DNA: TGTGCCAGCAGTTCCGCCCCGGGCCTTTATGGCTACACCTTC. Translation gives CASSSAPGLYGYTF.

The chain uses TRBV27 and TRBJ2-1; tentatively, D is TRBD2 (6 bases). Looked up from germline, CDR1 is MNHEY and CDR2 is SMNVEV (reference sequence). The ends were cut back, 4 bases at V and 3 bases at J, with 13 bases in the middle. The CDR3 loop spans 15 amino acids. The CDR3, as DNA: TGTGCCAGCAGTTCCCCGCGGGATTACTACAATGAGCAGTTCTTC. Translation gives CASSSPRDYYNEQFF.